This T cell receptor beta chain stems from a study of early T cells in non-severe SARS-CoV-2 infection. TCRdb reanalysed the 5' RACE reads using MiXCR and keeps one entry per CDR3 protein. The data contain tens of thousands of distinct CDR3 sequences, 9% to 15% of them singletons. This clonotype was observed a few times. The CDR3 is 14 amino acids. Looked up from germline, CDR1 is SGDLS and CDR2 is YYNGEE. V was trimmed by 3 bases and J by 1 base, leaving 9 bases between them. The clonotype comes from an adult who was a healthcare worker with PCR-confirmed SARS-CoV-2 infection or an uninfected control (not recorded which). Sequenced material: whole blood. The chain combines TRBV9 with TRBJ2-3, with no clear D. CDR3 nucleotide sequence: TGTGCCAGCAGCGCCATGACGGGCACAGATACGCAGTATTTT. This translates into CASSAMTGTDTQYF.